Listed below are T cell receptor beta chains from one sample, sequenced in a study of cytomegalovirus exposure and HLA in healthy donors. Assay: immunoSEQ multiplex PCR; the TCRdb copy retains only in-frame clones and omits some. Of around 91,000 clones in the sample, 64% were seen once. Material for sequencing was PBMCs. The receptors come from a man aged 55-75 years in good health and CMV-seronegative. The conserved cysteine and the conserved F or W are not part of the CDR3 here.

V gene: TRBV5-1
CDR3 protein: ASSLETSGNTDTQY

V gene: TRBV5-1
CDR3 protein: ASSVDSPQTGELF

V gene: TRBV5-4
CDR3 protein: ASSSWNQGTEAF

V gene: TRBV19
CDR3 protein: ASSQRLAVYQETQY

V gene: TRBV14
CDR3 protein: ASSQDSIDTQY

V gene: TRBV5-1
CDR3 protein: ASSWTWDRGGSSVAEAF

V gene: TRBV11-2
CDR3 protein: ASSLRGFDSPLH

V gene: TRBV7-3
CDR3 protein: ASSSPGQMNTGELF

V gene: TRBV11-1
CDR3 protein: ASSLTGDDGYT

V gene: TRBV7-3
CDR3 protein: ASSRSSGVDTQY

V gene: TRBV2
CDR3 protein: ASSGRAGGTDTQY

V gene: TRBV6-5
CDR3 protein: ASSITGSGNTIY

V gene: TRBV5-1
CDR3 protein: ASKPSGGEDTQY

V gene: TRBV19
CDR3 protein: ASSTQGAGEKLF

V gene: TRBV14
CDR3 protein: ASSRDRWPTAEAF

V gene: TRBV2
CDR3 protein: ASSEGGGVSNEKLF

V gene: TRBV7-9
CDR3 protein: ASSLVNPYEQY

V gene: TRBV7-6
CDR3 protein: ASSLVVARGVGTDTQY

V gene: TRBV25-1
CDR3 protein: ASSDQAASYEQY

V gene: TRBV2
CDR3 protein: ASSEGDFGRFEQY

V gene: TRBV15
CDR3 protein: ATSRASDEQY

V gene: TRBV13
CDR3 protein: ASGLAGPDTQY

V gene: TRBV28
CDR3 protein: ASSPGGQISGNTIY

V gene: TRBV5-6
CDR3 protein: ASSSRNTIY

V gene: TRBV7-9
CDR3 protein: ASSSGVGTGKDEQY

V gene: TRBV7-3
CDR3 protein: ASSPRAGKSSYNEQF

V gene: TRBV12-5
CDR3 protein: ASGSSGRGNSPLH

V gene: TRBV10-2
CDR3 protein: ASSEIALEDIQY

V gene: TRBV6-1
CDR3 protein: ASSEAWTADLPLH

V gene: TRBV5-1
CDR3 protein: ASSLGTSGETQY

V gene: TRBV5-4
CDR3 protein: ASSLGGGDHNTIY

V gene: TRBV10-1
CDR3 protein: ASSEEVGGTYEQY

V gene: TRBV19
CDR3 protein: AAHRGNTEAF

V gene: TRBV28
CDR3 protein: ASSFLQGAGSSYEQY

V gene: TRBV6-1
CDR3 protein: ASKLTGVVTDTQY

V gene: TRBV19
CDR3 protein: ASSRDTPGLVQETQY

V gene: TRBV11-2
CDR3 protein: ASSRPGQGRTYEQY

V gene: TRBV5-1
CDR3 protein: ASRPPGLASTGELF

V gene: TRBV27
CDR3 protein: ASSSRGRETQY